These 13 T cell receptor beta chains were all obtained from the same sample, sequenced in a study of human T cells and chemical hapten exposure. This sample's time point: patch test 3, about 24 weeks after DPC sensitization. Treatment given: therapeutic diphenylcyclopropenone sensitization with weekly scalp DPC. TCRdb reprocessed the RACE reads via MiXCR and lists one record per CDR3 protein. The sample yields over 150,000 distinct CDR3 sequences, around a quarter seen once. The material sequenced was whole blood, taken in connection with sensitization to the hapten diphenylcyclopropenone (DPC). The receptors shown here come from a woman under 30 with alopecia areata. Some clones in this sample may be carry-over from other donors' samples.

This clonotype was seen a single time. J is TRBJ2-7 and V is TRBV4-2; the D is unclear. The CDR3 is 13 residues long. V gave up 2 bases and J gave up 7 bases, with 12 bases separating them. Germline V lookup: CDR1 LGHNA, CDR2 YNFKEQ. Here the CDR3 reads CASSQSPGREQYF. The CDR3 nucleotides read TGTGCCAGCAGCCAATCTCCTGGTCGGGAGCAGTACTTC.

The chain has TRBV4-3 and TRBJ2-3, with TRBD2 as a possible D gene (7 bases). Per germline, CDR1 LGHNA and CDR2 YSLEER. The CDR3 is 16 residues long. V lost 0 bases and J lost 2, with 12 bases in between. The CDR3 here is CASSQDGGGPTDTQYF. Written as DNA, the CDR3 is TGCGCCAGCAGCCAAGATGGCGGGGGCCCCACAGATACGCAGTATTTT.

The V call is TRBV6-5, the J call TRBJ2-7; 11 bases map to TRBD2. CDR3 size: 15 residues. Germline values: CDR1 MNHEY, CDR2 SVGAGI. Trimming took 4 bases from V and 4 from J; bases not matched to a gene: 6. In DNA, the CDR3 is TGTGCCAGCAGTTCTCTAGCGGGAGGAGAGTACGAGCAGTACTTC. It is translated as CASSSLAGGEYEQYF.

This clonotype was picked up a small number of times. V gene TRBV6-2 or TRBV6-3 combines with J gene TRBJ2-5; TRBD2 is a possible D gene (6 bases). Trimming stripped 2 bases from V and 5 bases from J, with 6 bases between. The CDR3 has 12 residues. Germline loops: CDR1 MNHEY, CDR2 SVGEGT. The CDR3 here is CASSYGTETQYF. In DNA form, the CDR3 reads TGTGCCAGCAGTTACGGGACTGAGACCCAGTACTTC.

In this sample, this clonotype turned up many times. The V gene is TRBV7-2, the J gene TRBJ2-3; D perhaps matches TRBD1 (5 bases). The V gene's germline CDR1 is SGHTA and CDR2 FQGNSA. Between the trimmed V and J ends, which lost 5 bases and 2 bases, there was a span of 14 bases. The CDR3 contains 15 residues. CDR3 loop: CASSTQVGATDTQYF. DNA for the CDR3: TGTGCCAGCAGCACCCAAGTAGGGGCCACAGATACGCAGTATTTT.

The V gene is TRBV6-2 or TRBV6-3, the J gene TRBJ1-1; 7 bases match TRBD1. CDR3 length equals 14 residues. Germline V lookup: CDR1 MNHEY, CDR2 SVGEGT. Trimming took 5 bases from V and 4 from J; bases not matched to a gene: 7. The CDR3 is CASSHRQGGTEAFF. For the CDR3, the DNA is TGTGCCAGCAGTCACCGACAGGGAGGCACTGAAGCTTTCTTT.

The chain has TRBV29-1 and TRBJ2-3; perhaps TRBD1 as D (6 bases). Germline CDR1 is SQVTM and CDR2 is ANQGSEA. There are 12 residues in the CDR3. The V end was cut by 7 bases, the J end by 8 bases, with 16 bases between. In DNA, the CDR3 is TGCAGCGCGACAGGTTCGGTTGGTACGCAGTATTTT. This codes for CSATGSVGTQYF.

The V gene is TRBV3-1, the J gene TRBJ1-2; unclear D gene. The CDR3 is 13 amino acids. Trimming removed 7 bases from V and 8 bases from J, with 17 bases in between. CDR1 LGHDT and CDR2 YNNKEL come from the germline V gene (reference sequence). The CDR3 loop is CASITYSGRGYTF. CDR3 coding DNA: TGTGCCAGCATCACTTACTCCGGCAGGGGCTACACCTTC.

This clonotype showed up many times. The J gene is TRBJ2-1, the V gene TRBV6-2 or TRBV6-3; unclear D gene. Germline-derived CDR1 and CDR2 are MNHEY and SVGEGT. The V end was cut by 4 bases, the J end by 10 bases, with 5 bases between. This CDR3 has 10 residues. Here the CDR3 reads CASSSTEQFF. For the CDR3, the DNA is TGTGCCAGCAGTTCTACCGAGCAGTTCTTC.

There are a few counts of this clonotype. The chain couples TRBV13 to TRBJ2-1; D not certain. The V gene's germline CDR1 is PRHDT and CDR2 FYEKMQ (reference sequence). Trimming took 5 bases from V and 0 from J, leaving 14 bases between them. This CDR3 spans 16 amino acids. CDR3 sequence: CASSTSRISSYNEQFF. CDR3 sequence (DNA): TGTGCCAGCAGCACGAGCCGGATCAGCTCCTACAATGAGCAGTTCTTC.

In its sample, this clonotype was seen a few times. V gene TRBV18 combines with J gene TRBJ2-5; D gene unclear. The CDR3 is 13 amino acids. Germline V gene lookup returns CDR1 KGHSH and CDR2 LQKENI. Trimming removed 4 bases from V and 1 base from J, with 7 bases in between. The CDR3 reads CASSLTIQETQYF. As DNA, the CDR3 is TGTGCCAGCTCACTAACGATCCAAGAGACCCAGTACTTC.

The CDR3 DNA reads TGTGCCAGCAGTTTTCGGGGGGGTGGCTACACCTTC. Protein sequence: CASSFRGGGYTF. The V and J genes are TRBV6-5 and TRBJ1-2; weak D call: TRBD1 (5 bases). Germline lookup yields CDR1 MNHEY and CDR2 SVGAGI. V gave up 4 bases and J gave up 7 bases, with 10 bases separating them. The CDR3 has 12 residues.

This clonotype appeared many times. V usage is TRBV20-1 and J usage is TRBJ2-4, with a possible D match to TRBD1 (5 bases). CDR3 length: 16 amino acids. Germline V gives CDR1 DFQATT, CDR2 SNEGSKA (reference sequence). V gave up 1 base and J gave up 9 bases, with 22 bases separating them. CDR3 sequence: CSARVEGAALVSIQYF. CDR3 in DNA: TGCAGTGCTAGAGTTGAAGGGGCCGCCCTTGTTTCCATTCAGTACTTC.